This T cell receptor beta chain was captured in a study of T cells in Graves' hyperthyroidism and ophthalmopathy. Trimming took 3 bases from V and 2 from J, leaving 15 bases between them. This CDR3 spans 16 amino acids. Germline CDR1 is LGHNA and CDR2 is YSLEER. This clonotype was detected only a few times. Clinical symptoms, serum thyroxine, TRAb, thyroid ultrasound and orbital computed tomography informed diagnoses. The source material, RNA transcripts, was used to amplify TCR beta CDR3 regions. The TCR CDR3 first-round RT-PCR relied on the HTBI primer set. MiXCR, run by TCRdb on the multiplex PCR reads, gives a single entry per CDR3 protein. The table lists approximately 600,000 distinct CDR3 sequences, 12% to 15% of them singletons.

The sequence derives from a woman under 30 with Graves' ophthalmopathy. This sequence joins TRBV4-3 and TRBJ2-3; D ambiguous. Sequencing input: blood. In DNA, the CDR3 is TGCGCCAGCAGCCAGATGGGCGGTGGGCACACAGATACGCAGTATTTT. Protein product: CASSQMGGGHTDTQYF.